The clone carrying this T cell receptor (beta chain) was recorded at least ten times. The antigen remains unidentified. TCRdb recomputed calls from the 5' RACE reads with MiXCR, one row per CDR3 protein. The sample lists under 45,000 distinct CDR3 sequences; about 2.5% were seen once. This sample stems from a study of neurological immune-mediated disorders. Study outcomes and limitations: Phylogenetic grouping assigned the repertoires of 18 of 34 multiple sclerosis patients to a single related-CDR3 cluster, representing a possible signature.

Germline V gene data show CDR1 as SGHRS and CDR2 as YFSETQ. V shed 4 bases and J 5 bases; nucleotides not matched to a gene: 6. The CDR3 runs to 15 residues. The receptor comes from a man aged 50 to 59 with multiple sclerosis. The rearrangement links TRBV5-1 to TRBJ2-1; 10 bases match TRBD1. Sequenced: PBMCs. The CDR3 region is CASSGGTGVHNEQFF. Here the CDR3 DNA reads TGCGCCAGCAGCGGGGGGACAGGGGTCCACAATGAGCAGTTCTTC.